This passage covers 7 T cell receptor beta chains from one sample sequenced in a study of blood T cell repertoires in COVID-19. Repertoires were generated with immunoSEQ multiplex PCR, while TCRdb's copy carries only in-frame clones and drops some. The sample yields around 140,000 clones, approximately 81% seen once. Material for sequencing was peripheral blood. The receptor source for this set is a man in his sixties with acute or convalescent COVID-19.

This rearrangement joins TRBV11-2 to TRBJ2-5, with 10 bases matching TRBD1. This CDR3 is built from 14 residues. Germline assignment: CDR1 SGHAT and CDR2 FQNNGV. V lost 5 bases, J lost 4 bases, and 4 bases stayed unmatched. In nucleotides, the CDR3 is TGTGCCAGCAGCAAAGACAGGGGGCCAGAGACCCAGTACTTC. Translating gives CASSKDRGPETQYF.

A single count supports this clone. This chain uses TRBV11-2 with TRBJ2-7; 9 bases are shared with TRBD1. Germline V gives CDR1 SGHAT, CDR2 FQNNGV. This CDR3 region has 15 residues. The V and J ends lost 2 bases and 2 bases, in that order; junction bases with no gene match: 4. The CDR3, as DNA: TGTGCCAGCAGCTTATACCGGGACAGGGCCTACGAGCAGTACTTC. This codes for CASSLYRDRAYEQYF.

The V gene is TRBV15, the J gene TRBJ2-5, with a tentative D call TRBD1 (6 bases). This CDR3 has 17 residues. Trimming took off 5 bases at V and 4 bases at J, with 23 bases between the two ends. The V gene's germline CDR1 is LNHNV and CDR2 YYDKDF (reference sequence). The DNA for the CDR3 is TGTGCCACCAGCCCAGGGGCTTCTCGAGTGGGGAGAGAGACCCAGTACTTC. This gives the protein CATSPGASRVGRETQYF. Variable domain in full (rest from reference TRBV15 and TRBJ2-5): DAMVIQNPRYQVTQFGKPVTLSCSQTLNHNVMYWYQQKSSQAPKLLFHYYDKDFNNEADTPDNFQSRRPNTSFCFLDIRSPGLGDTAMYLCATSPGASRVGRETQYFGPGTRLLVL.

The count of this clone is one. The chain recombines TRBV5-5 with TRBJ2-4, with TRBD1 matching over 8 bases. Germline loops: CDR1 SGHKS, CDR2 YYEKEE (reference sequence). The CDR3 loop spans 15 amino acids. Unmatched junction bases numbered 10, after V lost 4 bases and J lost 7 bases. CDR3 residues: CASSPGTGPSNIQYF. CDR3 coding DNA: TGTGCCAGCAGCCCAGGGACAGGACCCTCTAACATTCAGTACTTC.

This clone was detected once. The rearrangement joins TRBV9 to TRBJ2-7; D uncertain. The CDR3 extends over 16 amino acids. V shed 0 bases and J shed 0 bases, with 13 bases lying between them. CDR1 and CDR2 from the germline V gene are SGDLS and YYNGEE. CDR3 amino acids: CASSVGPVLNSYEQYF. The CDR3 DNA is TGTGCCAGCAGCGTAGGTCCCGTCCTTAACTCCTACGAGCAGTACTTC.

The V call is TRBV30, the J call TRBJ2-2; TRBD2 agrees at 7 bases. V shed 1 base, J shed 1 base, and the junction held 0 bases outside the gene matches. There are 14 residues in the CDR3. Germline V gives CDR1 GTSNPN, CDR2 SVGIG (reference sequence). This CDR3 reads CAWSERENTGELFF. The CDR3, as DNA: TGTGCCTGGAGTGAGCGGGAGAACACCGGGGAGCTGTTTTTT.

This clone was observed once. The chain is built from TRBV9 and TRBJ1-2; D is possibly TRBD1 (6 bases). The CDR3 is 14 residues long. CDR1 and CDR2 (germline): SGDLS, YYNGEE. V lost 4 bases and J 8 bases, leaving 18 bases between the germline ends. The CDR3 region has the DNA TGTGCCAGCAGCAACCTCCAGGGGCAGGGAGGCTACACCTTC. Translation gives CASSNLQGQGGYTF. The full variable domain, its missing parts supplied by reference TRBV9 and TRBJ1-2, is DSGVTQTPKHLITATGQRVTLRCSPRSGDLSVYWYQQSLDQGLQFLIQYYNGEERAKGNILERFSAQQFPDLHSELNLSSLELGDSALYFCASSNLQGQGGYTFGSGTRLTVV.